This section outlines one T cell receptor beta chain sequence together with its context. The data were taken from a study of T cell changes during pregnancy in multiple sclerosis. Clones were sequenced by immunoSEQ multiplex PCR, and TCRdb holds only the in-frame ones, with some missing. In the table there are 80,000 to 130,000 clones, roughly nine tenths of which are singletons. CDR1 and CDR2 (germline): SGDLS, YYNGEE. Trimming left V 0 bases short and J 4 bases short, with 8 bases between. The CDR3 loop spans 14 amino acids. The clonotype was recovered from a female donor with multiple sclerosis, enrolled in a pregnancy study. The chain combines TRBV9 with TRBJ1-3; no clear D gene. The sample consisted of peripheral blood, taken in the second trimester of pregnancy. The CDR3 DNA reads TGTGCCAGCAGCGTAGTGGACTGGGGAAACACCATATATTTT. Its translation: CASSVVDWGNTIYF.